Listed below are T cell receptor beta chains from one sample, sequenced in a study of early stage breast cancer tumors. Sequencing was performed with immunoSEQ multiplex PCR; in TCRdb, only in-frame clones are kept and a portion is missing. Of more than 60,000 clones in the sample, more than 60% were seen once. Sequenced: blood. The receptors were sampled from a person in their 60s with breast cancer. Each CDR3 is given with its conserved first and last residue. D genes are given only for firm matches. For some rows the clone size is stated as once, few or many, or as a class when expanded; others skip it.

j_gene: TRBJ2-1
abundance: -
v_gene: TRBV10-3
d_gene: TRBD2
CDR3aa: CATRLAGGSSYNEQFF
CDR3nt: TGTGCCACCCGACTAGCGGGAGGGAGTTCCTACAATGAGCAGTTCTTC

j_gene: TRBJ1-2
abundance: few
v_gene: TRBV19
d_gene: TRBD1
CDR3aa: CASSTRQGANYGYTF
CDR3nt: TGTGCCAGTAGTACCCGACAGGGAGCTAACTATGGCTACACCTTC

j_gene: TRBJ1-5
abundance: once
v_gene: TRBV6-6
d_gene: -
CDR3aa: CASSSETSNQPQHF
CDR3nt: TGTGCCAGCAGTTCCGAGACGAGCAATCAGCCCCAGCATTTT

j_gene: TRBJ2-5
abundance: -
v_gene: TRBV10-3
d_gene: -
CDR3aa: CAISEFLGESGETQYF
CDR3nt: TGTGCCATCAGTGAGTTTCTAGGGGAGTCAGGAGAGACCCAGTACTTC

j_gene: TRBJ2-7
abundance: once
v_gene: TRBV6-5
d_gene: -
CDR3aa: CASKMGGISEQYF
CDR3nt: TGTGCCAGCAAGATGGGGGGCATCAGCGAGCAGTACTTC

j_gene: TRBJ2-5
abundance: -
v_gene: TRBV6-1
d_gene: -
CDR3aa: CASSTQGGRQETQYF
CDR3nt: TGTGCCAGCAGTACCCAGGGGGGGCGCCAAGAGACCCAGTACTTC

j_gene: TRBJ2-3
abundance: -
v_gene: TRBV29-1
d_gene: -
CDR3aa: CSVRGRFSDTQYF
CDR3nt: TGCAGCGTAAGGGGGAGATTTTCAGATACGCAGTATTTT

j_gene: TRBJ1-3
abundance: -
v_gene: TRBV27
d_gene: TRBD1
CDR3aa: CASSMDRAPGNTIYF
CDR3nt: TGTGCCAGCAGTATGGACAGGGCCCCTGGAAACACCATATATTTT

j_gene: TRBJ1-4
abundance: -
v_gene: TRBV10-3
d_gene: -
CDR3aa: CASTSGAVNEKLFF
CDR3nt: TGTGCCTCTACTTCGGGGGCGGTTAATGAAAAACTGTTTTTT

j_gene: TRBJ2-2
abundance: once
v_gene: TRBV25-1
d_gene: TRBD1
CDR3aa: CASSDQGAGELFF
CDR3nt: TGTGCCAGCAGTGACCAGGGGGCGGGGGAGCTGTTTTTT

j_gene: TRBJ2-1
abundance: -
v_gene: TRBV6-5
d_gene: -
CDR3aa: CASSYSDSSYNEQFF
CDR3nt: TGTGCCAGCAGTTACTCGGACTCCTCCTACAATGAGCAGTTCTTC

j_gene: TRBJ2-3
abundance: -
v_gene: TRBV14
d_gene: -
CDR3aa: CASSQVRYGDTQYF
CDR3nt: TGTGCCAGCAGCCAAGTGAGGTACGGGGATACGCAGTATTTT

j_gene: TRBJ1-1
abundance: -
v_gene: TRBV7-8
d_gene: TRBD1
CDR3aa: CASSLVKGVQGTAFF
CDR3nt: TGTGCCAGCAGCTTAGTAAAGGGGGTACAGGGGACGGCTTTCTTT

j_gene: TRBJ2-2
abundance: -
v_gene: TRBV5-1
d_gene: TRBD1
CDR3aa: CASSLEGAASGELFF
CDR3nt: TGCGCCAGCAGCTTGGAGGGGGCGGCCTCCGGGGAGCTGTTTTTT

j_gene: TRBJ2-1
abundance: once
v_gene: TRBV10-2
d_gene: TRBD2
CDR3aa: CASSGASGLYNEQFF
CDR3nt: TGCGCCAGCAGTGGGGCTAGCGGGCTTTACAATGAGCAGTTCTTC

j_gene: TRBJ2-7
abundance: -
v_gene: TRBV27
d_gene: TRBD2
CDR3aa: CASTRKPGGVRLYEQYF
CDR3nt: TGTGCCAGCACCAGAAAGCCGGGAGGGGTAAGGTTGTACGAGCAGTACTTC

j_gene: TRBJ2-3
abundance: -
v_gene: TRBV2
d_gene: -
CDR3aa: CASSELIPNTDTQYF
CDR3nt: TGTGCCAGCAGTGAACTCATTCCCAACACAGATACGCAGTATTTT

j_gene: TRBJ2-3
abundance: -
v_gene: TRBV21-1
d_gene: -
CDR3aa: CASSLGRPDTQYF
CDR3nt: TGTGCCAGCAGCCTTGGTCGTCCAGATACGCAGTATTTT

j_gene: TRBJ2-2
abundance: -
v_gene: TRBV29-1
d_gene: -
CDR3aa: CSVGASVDTGELFF
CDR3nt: TGCAGCGTTGGCGCTAGCGTGGACACCGGGGAGCTGTTTTTT

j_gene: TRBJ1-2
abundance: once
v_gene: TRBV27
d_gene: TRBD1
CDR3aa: CASSFIVGDSLNYGYTF
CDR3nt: TGTGCCAGCAGTTTCATAGTTGGGGACAGCCTTAACTATGGCTACACCTTC

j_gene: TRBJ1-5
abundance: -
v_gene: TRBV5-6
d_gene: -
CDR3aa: CASSLLTEGPQHF
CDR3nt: TGTGCCAGCAGCTTGCTTACAGAGGGGCCCCAGCATTTT

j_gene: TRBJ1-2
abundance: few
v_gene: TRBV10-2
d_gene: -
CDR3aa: CASSEGPGYYGYTF
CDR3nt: TGCGCCAGCAGTGAGGGGCCGGGCTACTATGGCTACACCTTC

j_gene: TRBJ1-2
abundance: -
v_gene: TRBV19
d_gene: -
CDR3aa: CASSMARYGYTF
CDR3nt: TGTGCCAGTAGTATGGCCCGCTATGGCTACACCTTC

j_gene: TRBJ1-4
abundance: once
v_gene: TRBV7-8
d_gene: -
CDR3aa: CASSPHFNEKLFF
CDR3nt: TGTGCCAGCAGCCCTCACTTTAATGAAAAACTGTTTTTT

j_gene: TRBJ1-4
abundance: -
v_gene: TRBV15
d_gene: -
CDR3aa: CATSRLEGKLFF
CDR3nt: TGTGCCACCAGCAGACTCGAAGGAAAACTGTTTTTT

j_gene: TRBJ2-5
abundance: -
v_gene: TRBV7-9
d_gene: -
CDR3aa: CASSLAGETQYF
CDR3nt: TGTGCCAGCAGCCTAGCTGGGGAGACCCAGTACTTC

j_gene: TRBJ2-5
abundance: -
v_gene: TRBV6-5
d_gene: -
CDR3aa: CASSTGRVPGETQYF
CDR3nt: TGTGCCAGCAGTACAGGGAGGGTTCCGGGGGAGACCCAGTACTTC

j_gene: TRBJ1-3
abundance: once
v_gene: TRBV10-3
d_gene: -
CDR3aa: CASAPGFNTIYF
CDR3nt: TGTGCCAGCGCCCCGGGGTTTAACACCATATATTTT

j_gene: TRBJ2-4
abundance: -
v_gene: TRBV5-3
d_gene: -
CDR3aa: CASILPSPQYF
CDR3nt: TGTGCCAGCATTCTCCCCTCGCCTCAGTACTTC

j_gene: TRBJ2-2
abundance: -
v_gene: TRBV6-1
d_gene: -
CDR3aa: CASSSGRGDTGELFF
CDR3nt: TGTGCCAGCAGTTCGGGACGAGGGGACACCGGGGAGCTGTTTTTT

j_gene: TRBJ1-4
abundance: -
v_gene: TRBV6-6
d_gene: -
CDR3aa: CASSYINEKLFF
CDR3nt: TGTGCCAGCAGTTATATTAATGAAAAACTGTTTTTT

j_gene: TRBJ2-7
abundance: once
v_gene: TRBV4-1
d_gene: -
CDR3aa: CASSQDSGEQYF
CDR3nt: TGCGCCAGCAGCCAAGATAGTGGGGAGCAGTACTTC

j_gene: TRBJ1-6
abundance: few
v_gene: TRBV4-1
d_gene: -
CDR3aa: CASSREGGSNLSLHF
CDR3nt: TGCGCCAGCAGCCGGGAGGGGGGCTCCAATTTGTCCCTCCACTTT

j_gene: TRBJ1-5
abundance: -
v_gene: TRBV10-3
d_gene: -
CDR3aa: CAIRGRGDQPQHF
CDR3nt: TGTGCCATCAGAGGCAGGGGCGATCAGCCCCAGCATTTT

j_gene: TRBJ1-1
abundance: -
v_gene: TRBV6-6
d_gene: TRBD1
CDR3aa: CASSPTPGQLNTEAFF
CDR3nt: TGTGCCAGCAGCCCAACCCCGGGACAGCTGAACACTGAAGCTTTCTTT

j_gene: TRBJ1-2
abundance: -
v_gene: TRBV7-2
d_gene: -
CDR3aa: CASSFTGTPDYGYTF
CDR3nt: TGTGCCAGCAGCTTCACCGGGACACCAGACTATGGCTACACCTTC

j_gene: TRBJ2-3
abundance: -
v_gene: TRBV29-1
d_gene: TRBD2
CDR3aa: CSVRPGLATDTQYF
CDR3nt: TGCAGCGTTAGACCGGGACTAGCGACAGATACGCAGTATTTT

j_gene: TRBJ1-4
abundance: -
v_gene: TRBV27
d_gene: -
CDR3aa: CASSLPRERTVNEKLFF
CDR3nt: TGTGCCAGCAGTTTACCAAGGGAACGCACCGTTAATGAAAAACTGTTTTTT

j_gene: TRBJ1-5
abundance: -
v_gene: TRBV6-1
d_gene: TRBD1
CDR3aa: CASLRGLGNQPQHF
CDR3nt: TGTGCCAGCTTAAGGGGGCTAGGGAATCAGCCCCAGCATTTT

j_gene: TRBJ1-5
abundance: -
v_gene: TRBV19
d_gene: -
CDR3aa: CASSIGAGNQPQHF
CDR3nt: TGTGCCAGTAGTATCGGGGCAGGGAATCAGCCCCAGCATTTT

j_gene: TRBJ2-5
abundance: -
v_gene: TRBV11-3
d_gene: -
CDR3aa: CASSLEGQTQETQYF
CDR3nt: TGTGCCAGCAGCTTGGAAGGACAGACCCAAGAGACCCAGTACTTC

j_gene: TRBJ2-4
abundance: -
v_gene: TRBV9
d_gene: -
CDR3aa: CASSVEGRAKNIQYF
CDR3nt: TGTGCCAGCAGCGTAGAGGGCCGAGCCAAAAACATTCAGTACTTC

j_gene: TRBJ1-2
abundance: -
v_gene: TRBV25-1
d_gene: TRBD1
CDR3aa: CASTPSGTGYYGYTF
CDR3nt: TGTGCCAGCACCCCCTCCGGGACAGGCTATTATGGCTACACCTTC

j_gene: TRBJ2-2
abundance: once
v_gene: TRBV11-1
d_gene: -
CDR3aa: CASSLSVEGVNTGELFF
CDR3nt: TGTGCCAGCAGCCTTTCCGTCGAGGGGGTGAACACCGGGGAGCTGTTTTTT

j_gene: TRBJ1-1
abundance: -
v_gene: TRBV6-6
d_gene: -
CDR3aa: CASSPPRDWWEAFF
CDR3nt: TGTGCCAGCAGCCCCCCCCGCGACTGGTGGGAAGCTTTCTTT

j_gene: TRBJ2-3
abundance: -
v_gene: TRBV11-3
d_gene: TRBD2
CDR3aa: CASSSRTSGVQADTQYF
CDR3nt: TGTGCCAGCAGCTCCCGGACTAGCGGGGTACAGGCAGATACGCAGTATTTT

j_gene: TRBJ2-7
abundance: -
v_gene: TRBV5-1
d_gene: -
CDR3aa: CASSPRTSGDEQYF
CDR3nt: TGCGCCAGCAGCCCGAGGACCTCCGGGGACGAGCAGTACTTC

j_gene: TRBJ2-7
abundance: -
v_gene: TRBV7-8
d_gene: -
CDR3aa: CASSLGDRNYEQYF
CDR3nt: TGTGCCAGCAGCTTAGGGGACCGAAACTACGAGCAGTACTTC

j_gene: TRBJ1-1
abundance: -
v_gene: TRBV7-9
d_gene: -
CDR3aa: CASSPTNTEAFF
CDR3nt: TGTGCCAGCAGCCCCACGAACACTGAAGCTTTCTTT

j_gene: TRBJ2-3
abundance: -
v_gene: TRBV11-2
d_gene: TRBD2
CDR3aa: CASSHNPSGGPLAQYF
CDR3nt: TGTGCCAGCAGCCATAACCCTAGCGGGGGGCCCCTGGCGCAGTATTTT

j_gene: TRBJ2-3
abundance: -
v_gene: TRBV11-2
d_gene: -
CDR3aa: CASSQQGLSTDTQYF
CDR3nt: TGTGCCAGCAGCCAACAGGGTCTAAGCACAGATACGCAGTATTTT

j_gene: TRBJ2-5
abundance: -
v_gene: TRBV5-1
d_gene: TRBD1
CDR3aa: CASSLSPGQGAETQYF
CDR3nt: TGCGCCAGCAGCTTGTCCCCGGGACAGGGGGCAGAGACCCAGTACTTC

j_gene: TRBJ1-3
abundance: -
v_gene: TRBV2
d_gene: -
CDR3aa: CASRTNAGVGNTIYF
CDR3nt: TGTGCCAGCAGGACGAATGCAGGGGTGGGGAACACCATATATTTT

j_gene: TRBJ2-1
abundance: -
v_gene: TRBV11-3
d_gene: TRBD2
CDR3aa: CASSYSGRADEQFF
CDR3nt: TGTGCCAGCAGCTACAGCGGGAGGGCCGATGAGCAGTTCTTC

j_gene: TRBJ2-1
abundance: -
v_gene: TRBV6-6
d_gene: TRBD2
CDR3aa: CASSYSGSGGYNEQFF
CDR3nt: TGTGCCAGCAGTTACTCGGGTAGCGGGGGGTACAATGAGCAGTTCTTC

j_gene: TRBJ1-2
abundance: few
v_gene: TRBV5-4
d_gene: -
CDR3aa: CASSLRAAYGYTF
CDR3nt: TGTGCCAGCAGCTTGCGGGCAGCATATGGCTACACCTTC

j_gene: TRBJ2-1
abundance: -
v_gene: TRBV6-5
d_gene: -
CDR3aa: CASREWDNEQFF
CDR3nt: TGTGCCAGCAGGGAGTGGGACAATGAGCAGTTCTTC

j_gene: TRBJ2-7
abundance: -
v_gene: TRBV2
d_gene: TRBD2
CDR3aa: CATQSGGENEQYF
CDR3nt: TGTGCCACTCAGAGCGGGGGGGAAAACGAGCAGTACTTC